This T cell receptor (beta chain) was recorded in a study of blood T cell repertoires in COVID-19. About the research overall: The United States, Italy and Spain provided the acute and convalescent COVID-19 samples. From T cells, B-cell-depleted T cells, or PBMCs came the material, which was cDNA or gDNA.

The authors' processing: From reference gene primer amplification, estimates of nucleated cell counts were derived. Libraries were prepared by immunoSEQ multiplex PCR; TCRdb keeps only in-frame clonotypes and omits some of them. V and J calls and clone size are given by that table; D and trimming were obtained from the DNA. The table includes about 270,000 clones, 82% detected once. Deletions cut 7 bases from V and 4 bases from J, with 11 bases between. The V gene's germline CDR1 is LNHDA and CDR2 SQIVND (reference sequence). There are 13 residues in the CDR3. The sequence came from a woman between 18 and 29 years old with acute or convalescent COVID-19. The V and J genes are TRBV19 and TRBJ1-5; D is perhaps TRBD1 (5 bases). The sequenced sample consisted of peripheral blood. DNA for the CDR3: TGTGCCAGTAACCACAGGTATAATCAGCCCCAGCATTTT. It yields the protein CASNHRYNQPQHF.